This TCR beta chain stems from a study of CD8 T cells in Susac syndrome. It was with random hexamers that roughly 0.5 to 1 ug RNA was reverse transcribed. TCRdb used MiXCR to reprocess the immunoSEQ multiplex PCR reads, holding one entry per CDR3 protein. The data show about 190,000 distinct CDR3 sequences, 95% seen once. The germline V gene encodes CDR1 LNHDA and CDR2 SQIVND (reference sequence). V was pared by 3 bases and J by 1 base, with 6 bases between. The CDR3 totals 13 residues. The TCR comes from a human donor with Susac syndrome. The rearrangement uses TRBV19 and TRBJ2-5; no clear D gene. Sequenced input: CD8+ T cells from PBMCs. The CDR3 nucleotides read TGTGCCAGTAGTATGATTAGCCAAGAGACCCAGTACTTC. This codes for CASSMISQETQYF.